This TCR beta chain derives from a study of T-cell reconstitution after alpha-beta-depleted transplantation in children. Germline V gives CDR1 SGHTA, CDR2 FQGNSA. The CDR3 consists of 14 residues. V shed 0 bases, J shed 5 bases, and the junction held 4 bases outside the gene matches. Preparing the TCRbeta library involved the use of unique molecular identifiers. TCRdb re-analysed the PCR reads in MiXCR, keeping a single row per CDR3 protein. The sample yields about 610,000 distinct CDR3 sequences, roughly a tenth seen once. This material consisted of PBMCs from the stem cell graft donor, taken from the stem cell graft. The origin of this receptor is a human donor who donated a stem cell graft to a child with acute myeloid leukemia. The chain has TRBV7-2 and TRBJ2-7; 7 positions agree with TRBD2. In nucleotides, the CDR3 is TGTGCCAGCAGCTTAGCGGGAGGGCCCCACGAGCAGTACTTC. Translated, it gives CASSLAGGPHEQYF.